What follows are 20 T cell receptor beta chains derived from one specimen sequenced in a study of T cell changes during pregnancy in multiple sclerosis. The assay was immunoSEQ multiplex PCR, and TCRdb's table has in-frame clones only and misses some. The sample has around 96,000 clones; almost 95% are singletons. Sequences were derived from peripheral blood, sampled in the third trimester of pregnancy. The receptors were gathered from a female donor with multiple sclerosis, enrolled in a pregnancy study.

The chain employs TRBV4-2 and TRBJ1-3; D not resolved. Germline V CDR1 and CDR2: LGHNA, YNFKEQ. The CDR3 consists of 15 residues. With 0 bases removed from V and 4 bases from J, the gap between germline ends came to 10 bases. Here the CDR3 DNA reads TGTGCCAGCAGCCAAGAATTACCCAGAGGAAACACCATATATTTT. It yields the protein CASSQELPRGNTIYF.

The rearrangement joins TRBV28 to TRBJ1-2; D unresolved. Trimming removed 7 bases from V and 4 bases from J, with 16 bases in between. Germline values: CDR1 MDHEN, CDR2 SYDVKM. CDR3 size: 14 residues. The CDR3 DNA reads TGTGCCAGCAATATCCCCGGTCCTAGCTATGGCTACACCTTC. Translating it yields CASNIPGPSYGYTF.

The chain has TRBV30 and TRBJ1-1, with D unclear. Per the germline V gene, CDR1 is GTSNPN and CDR2 is SVGIG (reference sequence). The CDR3 has 14 amino acids. Trimming cost V 2 bases and J 3 bases, with 13 bases left between them. CDR3 loop: CAWSPLGVYTEAFF. The CDR3 nucleotides are TGTGCCTGGAGTCCCCTCGGGGTATACACTGAAGCTTTCTTT.

This chain joins TRBV9 and TRBJ2-3; 12 positions agree with TRBD2. CDR1 and CDR2 (germline): SGDLS, YYNGEE. J was trimmed by 7 bases and V by 4 bases; bases with no gene match: 19. The CDR3 runs 19 residues. The CDR3, as DNA: TGTGCCAGCAGCCCAGGTGGGCTAGCGGGAGGGCTGGGTCGGAATACGCAGTATTTT. This codes for CASSPGGLAGGLGRNTQYF.

V is TRBV27 and J is TRBJ2-2; D unresolved. The germline gives CDR1 MNHEY, CDR2 SMNVEV (reference sequence). This CDR3 contains 13 residues. Deletions cut 2 bases from V and 6 bases from J, with 7 bases between. The DNA of the CDR3 is TGTGCCAGCAGTTTACGGGTAGCCGGGGAGCTGTTTTTT. This encodes CASSLRVAGELFF.

V and J are TRBV5-1 and TRBJ1-2, with 8 nucleotides matching TRBD1. The V gene end was trimmed by 2 bases and the J gene end by 6 bases; junction bases not matched to a gene: 6. This CDR3 has 14 amino acids. Looked up from germline, CDR1 is SGHRS and CDR2 is YFSETQ. The CDR3 DNA is TGCGCCAGCAGCTTAACAGGGGGTAGTGATGGCTACACCTTC. It is translated as CASSLTGGSDGYTF.

J is TRBJ2-7 and V is TRBV29-1; D possibly corresponds to TRBD1 (5 bases). The CDR3 sequence is 14 residues long. Germline V gene data show CDR1 as SQVTM and CDR2 as ANQGSEA. V lost 5 bases to trimming and J lost 3 bases, with 17 bases between them. In DNA form, the CDR3 reads TGCAGCGTTTCTCAGGGTCCCTATGTCTACGAGCAGTACTTC. Its translation: CSVSQGPYVYEQYF.

This clone has only one observation. The J gene is TRBJ2-1, the V gene TRBV28; D is ambiguous. V lost 2 bases and J lost 9, with 2 bases in between. This CDR3 is 10 amino acids long. Germline-derived CDR1 and CDR2 are MDHEN and SYDVKM. CDR3 sequence (DNA): TGTGCCAGCAGTTTACGTGAGCAGTTCTTC. It is translated as CASSLREQFF.

V gene TRBV6-6 combines with J gene TRBJ2-1; 10 bases line up with TRBD2. This CDR3 is built from 15 residues. V was pared by 6 bases and J by 9 bases, with 11 bases of the junction left unmatched. Germline V gene lookup returns CDR1 MNHNY and CDR2 SVGAGI (reference sequence). CDR3 residues: CASRPSGRWTGEQFF. CDR3 DNA: TGTGCCAGCAGGCCTAGCGGGAGATGGACTGGTGAGCAGTTCTTC.

This clone was detected only once. The chain carries TRBV12-5 and TRBJ2-3; TRBD2 matches at 10 bases. Per the germline V gene, CDR1 is LGHNT and CDR2 is FRNRAP. J was trimmed by 2 bases and V by 3 bases; bases with no gene match: 2. This CDR3 is built from 15 residues. The CDR3 DNA reads as TGTGCTAGTGGTTTAGCGGGAGGGCCCACAGATACGCAGTATTTT. It translates to CASGLAGGPTDTQYF.

This chain uses TRBV5-1 with TRBJ2-5, with D tentatively TRBD2 (6 bases). There are 14 residues in the CDR3. Looked up from germline, CDR1 is SGHRS and CDR2 is YFSETQ. Trimming shortened V by 5 bases and J by 1 base, and 12 bases separated the two germline ends. This CDR3 reads CASRPGDFQETQYF. Here the CDR3 DNA reads TGCGCCAGCAGGCCCGGGGACTTCCAAGAGACCCAGTACTTC.

The table lists this clone with many counts. The V call is TRBV30, the J call TRBJ2-2, with 7 bases that match TRBD2. The CDR3 loop spans 15 amino acids. Per germline, CDR1 GTSNPN and CDR2 SVGIG (reference sequence). V gave up 0 bases and J gave up 4 bases; unmatched junction bases: 5. This CDR3 is CAWSVGGRATGELFF. The CDR3 coding sequence is TGTGCCTGGAGTGTAGGAGGGAGGGCCACCGGGGAGCTGTTTTTT. The variable domain in full, completed from reference TRBV30 and TRBJ2-2, reads SQTIHQWPATLVQPVGSPLSLECTVEGTSNPNLYWYRQAAGRGLQLLFYSVGIGQISSEVPQNLSASRPQDRQFILSSKKLLLSDSGFYLCAWSVGGRATGELFFGEGSRLTVL.

This CDR3 reads CASSPGLAGLGSYNEQFF. The CDR3 coding sequence is TGCGCCAGCAGCCCGGGACTAGCGGGGTTGGGTTCCTACAATGAGCAGTTCTTC. The chain combines TRBV5-1 with TRBJ2-1; 13 bases are a match to TRBD2. V was pared by 4 bases and J by 1 base, with 8 bases of the junction left unmatched. This CDR3 is built from 18 residues. Germline-derived CDR1 and CDR2 are SGHRS and YFSETQ.

The V and J genes are TRBV19 and TRBJ1-2; 10 bases map to TRBD1. V gave up 4 bases and J gave up 8 bases; unmatched junction bases: 4. CDR1 and CDR2 (germline): LNHDA, SQIVND (reference sequence). The CDR3 covers 13 residues. The CDR3 is CASSTTGGWGYTF. For the CDR3, the DNA is TGTGCCAGTAGTACGACAGGGGGCTGGGGCTACACCTTC.

The rearrangement links TRBV4-3 to TRBJ2-1; 10 bases align to TRBD2. The CDR3 is 18 amino acids. Germline V lookup: CDR1 LGHNA, CDR2 YSLEER. The J segment lost 0 bases and the V segment lost 0 bases, leaving 5 bases of the junction unmatched. This CDR3 is CASSQDRLAGLSYNEQFF. CDR3 sequence (DNA): TGCGCCAGCAGCCAAGATCGACTAGCGGGTCTCTCCTACAATGAGCAGTTCTTC.

The genes are TRBV23-1 and TRBJ2-7; weak D call: TRBD1 (6 bases). TRBV23-1 is classed as an ORF, of uncertain function. V gave up 4 bases and J gave up 3 bases, with 13 bases separating them. CDR3 length: 14 amino acids. CDR3 nucleotide sequence: TGCGCCAGCAGTCCACCGGGACATCACTACGAGCAGTACTTC. Amino acids: CASSPPGHHYEQYF.

The rearrangement uses TRBV6-5 and TRBJ1-5, with D tentatively TRBD1 (6 bases). Germline V gene sequence: CDR1 MNHEY, CDR2 SVGAGI. V was pared by 9 bases and J by 7 bases, with 13 bases between. The CDR3 is 12 residues long. The CDR3 sequence: CASGGREQPQHF. For the CDR3, the DNA is TGTGCCAGTGGGGGCAGAGAGCAGCCCCAGCATTTT.

V gene TRBV10-3 combines with J gene TRBJ2-7; 10 bases match TRBD2. CDR1 ENHRY and CDR2 SYGVKD come from the germline V gene. The trim removed 10 bases at V and 6 bases at J, leaving 6 bases unmatched. This CDR3 region has 12 residues. The CDR3 is CATLAGVAEQYF. The CDR3 nucleotides read TGTGCCACCCTAGCGGGAGTAGCCGAGCAGTACTTC.

The chain employs TRBV30 and TRBJ1-5; maybe TRBD1 (6 bases). Germline V CDR1 and CDR2: GTSNPN, SVGIG (reference sequence). Trimming removed 1 base at V and 5 bases at J, with 9 bases between. The CDR3 is made up of 13 amino acids. CDR3 loop: CAWSGAGDQPQHF. The DNA of the CDR3 is TGTGCCTGGAGTGGGGCAGGGGATCAGCCCCAGCATTTT.

As regards this clone: One junction end disagrees with the germline gene, perhaps due to a read error. V gene TRBV27 combines with J gene TRBJ2-7; 7 nucleotides line up with TRBD1. CDR1 MNHEY and CDR2 SMNVEV come from the germline V gene (reference sequence). The CDR3 has 15 amino acids. The CDR3 coding sequence is TGTGCCAGCACTTTAGGATCGGGACAGACCTACGAGCAGTACTTC. It codes for CASTLGSGQTYEQYF.